This T cell receptor beta chain stems from a study of CD8+CD57+ T cells in acquired aplastic anemia. The overall study: DNA from sorted CD4+ and CD8+ cells averaged approximately 2.9 ug. Study results and limitations: Approximately 30 CD8+ CDR3 sequences were shared between patients and controls.

Patients selected for sequencing had displayed CD8+CD57+ cell expansion by flow cytometry. Severe acquired aplastic anemia was the diagnosis recorded for all patients. The length of the CDR3 is 13 residues. Germline V lookup: CDR1 LNHDA, CDR2 SQIVND (reference sequence). Trimming stripped 4 bases from V and 2 bases from J, with 9 bases between. Researchers used genomic DNA as the template to profile TCR beta VDJ and CDR3. Using its own MiXCR run on the reads, TCRdb lists one record per CDR3 protein. The table records 120,000 or so distinct CDR3 sequences, approximately 36% of them present only once. This clonotype was observed at least ten times. Its antigen is still unknown.

This chain uses TRBV19 with TRBJ2-7; D is perhaps TRBD1 (6 bases). Sequenced: sorted CD4+, CD8+, or CD8+CD57+ T cells (not recorded which) from PBMCs. The clonotype was recovered from a human donor with aplastic anemia. The CDR3 DNA reads as TGTGCCAGTAGTAGACGGGACACCTACGAGCAGTACTTC. Its translation is CASSRRDTYEQYF.